These 11 T cell receptor beta chains originate from one sample sequenced in a study of blood T cell repertoires in COVID-19. Some clones are missing from TCRdb's copy, which holds only in-frame ones; the method was immunoSEQ multiplex PCR. The sample carries a few hundred thousand clones, roughly 87% recorded once. Input material: PBMCs or T cells enriched from blood (not recorded which). The receptor set was obtained from a woman aged 50 to 60 who had recovered from COVID-19.

The rearrangement uses TRBV27 and TRBJ1-2; 9 nucleotides match TRBD1. Germline values: CDR1 MNHEY, CDR2 SMNVEV (reference sequence). The CDR3 spans 15 residues. CDR3 region: CAAAGTGSSYLGYTF. DNA of the CDR3: TGTGCAGCCGCCGGGACAGGGTCTTCCTATCTTGGCTACACCTTC.

The gene calls are TRBV29-1 and TRBJ2-3; possibly TRBD2 for D (6 bases). This CDR3 is built from 14 residues. Germline loops: CDR1 SQVTM, CDR2 ANQGSEA. The V end lost 8 bases, the J end lost 4 bases, and 19 bases lay between the germline ends. The CDR3 region is CSSRDQLGADTQYF. DNA for the CDR3: TGCAGCTCGCGGGACCAACTGGGGGCAGATACGCAGTATTTT.

This clone was seen once. This chain connects TRBV2 to TRBJ1-5; D gene unclear. This CDR3 has 15 residues. The germline gives CDR1 SNHLY, CDR2 FYNNEI. V was trimmed by 2 bases and J by 1 base, leaving 9 bases between them. The CDR3 region is CASSEMAASNQPQHF. Here the CDR3 DNA reads TGTGCCAGCAGTGAAATGGCGGCAAGCAATCAGCCCCAGCATTTT.

In this sample, this clone turned up once. The chain links TRBV10-3 to TRBJ1-1; D uncertain. Trimming removed 0 bases at V and 4 bases at J, with 9 bases between. The CDR3 covers 14 residues. Germline loops: CDR1 ENHRY, CDR2 SYGVKD. Here the CDR3 DNA reads TGTGCCATCAGTGAGTCGGAGAGGAGCACTGAAGCTTTCTTT. Translated: CAISESERSTEAFF.

This sequence joins TRBV4-1 and TRBJ2-1; 8 nucleotides match TRBD2. The CDR3 is 16 amino acids. From germline, CDR1 is MGHRA and CDR2 YSYEKL. V was clipped by 1 base and J by 6 bases; unmatched bases: 8. The CDR3 DNA reads as TGCGCCAGCAGCCAAGGCGGACTAGCCTTTGGCAATGAGCAGTTCTTC. It translates to CASSQGGLAFGNEQFF.

The genes are TRBV19 and TRBJ2-2; 7 bases align to TRBD2. The trim removed 7 bases at V and 1 base at J, leaving 6 bases unmatched. The germline gives CDR1 LNHDA, CDR2 SQIVND (reference sequence). The CDR3 has 15 amino acids. The CDR3 DNA reads TGTGCCAGTACCCCAGGACTAGGGAACACCGGGGAGCTGTTTTTT. Its translation: CASTPGLGNTGELFF.

This rearrangement joins TRBV2 to TRBJ2-2, with D hard to call. Trimming shortened V by 7 bases and J by 3 bases, and 15 bases separated the two germline ends. The CDR3 sequence is 15 residues long. Germline V gives CDR1 SNHLY, CDR2 FYNNEI. CDR3 in DNA: TGTGCCAGCATGCGGCCGACGGCGGACACCGGGGAGCTGTTTTTT. It is translated as CASMRPTADTGELFF.

As DNA, the CDR3 is TGTGCCACCAGCAGAGATCAGGGGTCGGGAAACACCATATATTTT. As protein: CATSRDQGSGNTIYF. The V and J genes are TRBV15 and TRBJ1-3, with D perhaps TRBD1 (6 bases). Trimming stripped 0 bases from V and 4 bases from J, with 10 bases between. This CDR3 comprises 15 residues. Germline V lookup: CDR1 LNHNV, CDR2 YYDKDF (reference sequence).

CDR3 sequence (DNA): TGTGCCAGTAGCACGCCGGAGAAACTGTTTTTT. Translating it yields CASSTPEKLFF. This sequence joins TRBV19 and TRBJ1-4; no clear D gene. V lost 6 bases and J lost 11, with 10 bases in between. Germline V gene data show CDR1 as LNHDA and CDR2 as SQIVND (reference sequence). This CDR3 contains 11 residues.

This chain joins TRBV5-6 and TRBJ1-1, with a tentative D call TRBD1 (6 bases). From germline, CDR1 is SGHDT and CDR2 YYEEEE. The CDR3 consists of 15 residues. V lost 4 bases, J lost 1 base, and 14 bases lay in between. The CDR3 here is CASSQNPGQNTEAFF. CDR3 in DNA: TGTGCCAGCAGCCAGAACCCGGGACAGAACACTGAAGCTTTCTTT.

This clone was picked up one time. The J gene is TRBJ1-2, the V gene TRBV12-3 or TRBV12-4; D not certain. This CDR3 comprises 12 residues. V was trimmed by 3 bases and J by 3 bases, leaving 5 bases between them. The DNA for the CDR3 is TGTGCCAGCAGTTTCCGTGACTATGGCTACACCTTC. This sequence encodes CASSFRDYGYTF.